The 22 T cell receptor beta chains reported below all come from one sample, sequenced in a study of CD8+CD57+ T cells in acquired aplastic anemia. CDR3 and TCR beta VDJ profiling relied on a genomic DNA template. TCRdb re-called the reads with MiXCR, one entry per CDR3 protein. Here the sample spans 250,000 to 350,000 distinct CDR3 sequences, 56% being singletons. The sample consisted of sorted CD4+, CD8+, or CD8+CD57+ T cells (not recorded which) from PBMCs. These receptors came from a human donor with severe aplastic anemia or a healthy control (not recorded which).

The V call is TRBV2, the J call TRBJ2-7; 9 bases are a match to TRBD1. The CDR3 runs to 13 residues. Germline CDR1 and CDR2: SNHLY and FYNNEI. With V trimmed by 7 bases and J by 4 bases, 5 bases remained unmatched. Here the CDR3 reads CASTHRGQYEQYF. As DNA, the CDR3 is TGTGCCAGCACCCACAGGGGGCAGTACGAGCAGTACTTC. Using reference TRBV2 and TRBJ2-7 for the parts outside the CDR3, the full variable domain is EPEVTQTPSHQVTQMGQEVILRCVPISNHLYFYWYRQILGQKVEFLVSFYNNEISEKSEIFDDQFSVERPDGSNFTLKIRSTKLEDSAMYFCASTHRGQYEQYFGPGTRLTVT.

There are many counts of this clonotype. This sequence joins TRBV6-5 and TRBJ1-5; maybe TRBD1 (6 bases). CDR1 is MNHEY and CDR2 is SVGAGI in the germline V gene. V lost 8 bases to trimming and J lost 11 bases, with 16 bases between them. The CDR3 spans 12 residues. The CDR3 DNA reads TGTGCCAGCGGGGGCAGTAGGATGGCCCAGCATTTT. Protein sequence: CASGGSRMAQHF.

CDR3 in DNA: TGTGCCAGCAGCTTAGCGCGCCCAGTTCACGAGCAGTACTTC. Protein: CASSLARPVHEQYF. J is TRBJ2-7 and V is TRBV7-8; D ambiguous. Germline assignment: CDR1 SGHVS and CDR2 FQNEAQ. Trimming stripped 0 bases from V and 5 bases from J, with 11 bases between. The CDR3 has 14 residues.

This clonotype was detected ten times or more. The chain recombines TRBV7-2 with TRBJ1-3; the D is unclear. The V and J ends lost 4 bases and 0 bases respectively, with 4 bases between them. In germline, CDR1 is SGHTA, CDR2 FQGNSA. This CDR3 has 13 residues. The CDR3 here is CASSWSSGNTIYF. The CDR3 nucleotides read TGTGCCAGCAGCTGGAGCTCTGGAAACACCATATATTTT.

The sample holds many counts of this clonotype. J is TRBJ2-5 and V is TRBV20-1; 11 bases agree with TRBD2. Trimming at V came to 0 bases and at J to 0 bases, leaving 12 bases not matched to a gene. The CDR3 has 19 residues. Germline V gene lookup returns CDR1 DFQATT and CDR2 SNEGSKA (reference sequence). The CDR3 protein is CSARDQRLAGGFYQETQYF. In DNA form, the CDR3 reads TGCAGTGCTAGAGATCAGAGATTAGCGGGGGGGTTCTACCAAGAGACCCAGTACTTC.

Note on this clonotype: Germline is not matched at one junction end, which may reflect a read error. CDR3 in amino acids: CASSESLQGAYEQYF. In nucleotides, the CDR3 is TGCGCCAGCAGTGAGTCCCTACAAGGTGCCTACGAGCAGTACTTC. V usage is TRBV5-6 and J usage is TRBJ2-7; the D is unclear. CDR3 length: 15 amino acids. Germline V gene sequence: CDR1 SGHDT, CDR2 YYEEEE.

The rearrangement joins TRBV6-5 to TRBJ2-1, with 10 nucleotides matching TRBD2. Looked up from germline, CDR1 is MNHEY and CDR2 is SVGAGI. V was pared by 5 bases and J by 8 bases, with 3 bases of the junction left unmatched. This CDR3 region has 13 residues. The CDR3 nucleotides are TGTGCCAGCAGTAGCGGGGGGGAGGATGAGCAGTTCTTC. Its protein is CASSSGGEDEQFF.

This chain uses TRBV29-1 with TRBJ1-3, with D perhaps TRBD1 (6 bases). This CDR3 comprises 12 residues. Between the trimmed V and J ends, which lost 3 bases and 4 bases, there was a span of 7 bases. The germline gives CDR1 SQVTM, CDR2 ANQGSEA. The CDR3 sequence is CSVDGQGNTIYF. The CDR3 DNA reads as TGCAGCGTTGACGGACAGGGAAACACCATATATTTT. Full variable domain (missing parts from reference TRBV29-1 and TRBJ1-3): SAVISQKPSRDICQRGTSLTIQCQVDSQVTMMFWYRQQPGQSLTLIATANQGSEATYESGFVIDKFPISRPNLTFSTLTVSNMSPEDSSIYLCSVDGQGNTIYFGEGSWLTVV.

The chain carries TRBV20-1 and TRBJ2-7, with D perhaps TRBD1 (6 bases). There are 14 residues in the CDR3. Germline lookup yields CDR1 DFQATT and CDR2 SNEGSKA (reference sequence). Trimming shortened V by 2 bases and J by 1 base, and 12 bases separated the two germline ends. The CDR3: CSARLTGTSYEQYF. In nucleotides, the CDR3 is TGCAGTGCTAGATTAACCGGGACATCCTACGAGCAGTACTTC.

This clonotype occurred many times. For the CDR3, the DNA is TGTGCCAGCAGCTTAGCAGCGGAGAACTATGGCTACACCTTC. This codes for CASSLAAENYGYTF. The chain employs TRBV7-2 and TRBJ1-2; D is unresolved. From germline, CDR1 is SGHTA and CDR2 FQGNSA. V lost 0 bases to trimming and J lost 2 bases, with 7 bases between them. The CDR3 covers 14 residues.

V and J are TRBV20-1 and TRBJ1-1; D possibly corresponds to TRBD1 (5 bases). Germline V gene data show CDR1 as DFQATT and CDR2 as SNEGSKA (reference sequence). The CDR3 has 15 amino acids. The V end was cut by 0 bases, the J end by 1 base, with 12 bases between. CDR3 sequence (DNA): TGCAGTGCTAGAGACCCAGGGAAAGGGAACACTGAAGCTTTCTTT. Translating gives CSARDPGKGNTEAFF.

Only a few counts were recorded for this clonotype. The chain carries TRBV20-1 and TRBJ2-1, with 9 bases aligning to TRBD2. With 2 bases clipped from V and 6 bases from J, the junction kept 8 bases outside the gene matches. In germline, CDR1 is DFQATT, CDR2 SNEGSKA (reference sequence). The CDR3 is 15 amino acids. CDR3 amino acids: CSARPGTSRVNEQFF. CDR3 DNA sequence: TGCAGTGCTAGACCCGGGACTAGCAGAGTCAATGAGCAGTTCTTC.

V gene TRBV29-1 combines with J gene TRBJ2-7; 12 nucleotides agree with TRBD1. This CDR3 is 13 amino acids long. Germline V CDR1 and CDR2: SQVTM, ANQGSEA. V trimming: 7 bases; J trimming: 9 bases; junction bases outside the gene matches: 10. CDR3 DNA sequence: TGCAGCGGTGGTACCGGGACAGGGGGCGGGCAGTACTTC. Its translation is CSGGTGTGGGQYF.

The chain links TRBV5-4 to TRBJ1-2; possible D gene TRBD1, 6 bases. The CDR3 contains 15 residues. Germline V gene sequence: CDR1 SGHNT, CDR2 YYREEE (reference sequence). Trimming left V 1 base short and J 5 bases short, with 15 bases between. The chain's CDR3 is CASSLYEGTWYGYTF. DNA of the CDR3: TGTGCCAGCAGCTTGTACGAGGGGACATGGTATGGCTACACCTTC.

This chain uses TRBV7-6 with TRBJ1-1; 9 nucleotides agree with TRBD1. The CDR3 is 14 amino acids. CDR1 is SGHVS, CDR2 FNYEAQ, per germline. J gave up 8 bases and V 5 bases, and 9 bases lay outside the gene matches. The CDR3 sequence is CASSERTGAGEAFF. The CDR3 region has the DNA TGTGCCAGCAGCGAAAGGACAGGGGCGGGGGAAGCTTTCTTT.

The chain recombines TRBV7-9 with TRBJ2-1, with a possible D match to TRBD1 (7 bases). Germline values: CDR1 SEHNR, CDR2 FQNEAQ (reference sequence). The CDR3 contains 17 residues. V lost 0 bases and J lost 6, with 18 bases in between. CDR3 in amino acids: CASSLAGQGGRSNEQFF. The CDR3 DNA is TGTGCCAGCAGCTTAGCGGGGCAGGGGGGAAGGTCCAATGAGCAGTTCTTC. Filled out from reference TRBV7-9 and TRBJ2-1, the complete variable domain reads DTGVSQNPRHKITKRGQNVTFRCDPISEHNRLYWYRQTLGQGPEFLTYFQNEAQLEKSRLLSDRFSAERPKGSFSTLEIQRTEQGDSAMYLCASSLAGQGGRSNEQFFGPGTRLTVL.

V usage is TRBV12-3 or TRBV12-4 and J usage is TRBJ1-1; unclear D gene. The V end lost 5 bases, the J end lost 5 bases, and 15 bases lay between the germline ends. The CDR3 has 14 amino acids. The CDR3: CASSPPQRATEAFF. The CDR3 DNA reads TGTGCCAGCAGTCCCCCACAGAGAGCAACTGAAGCTTTCTTT.

This clonotype was seen repeatedly, ten times or more. The chain uses TRBV30 and TRBJ1-2; a weak D match, TRBD1 (5 bases). CDR1 and CDR2 (germline): GTSNPN, SVGIG (reference sequence). This CDR3 comprises 14 residues. Trimming removed 2 bases from V and 5 bases from J, with 15 bases in between. In DNA, the CDR3 is TGTGCCTGGAGTAAAGTCCCAGGGCGGTATGGCTACACCTTC. Protein product: CAWSKVPGRYGYTF.

A remark on this clonotype: At one end the junction does not follow the germline gene, possibly because of a read error. The chain couples TRBV7-7 to TRBJ2-5; 13 positions agree with TRBD2. CDR3 length: 16 amino acids. Germline values: CDR1 SSHAT, CDR2 FNYEAQ (reference sequence). CDR3 protein: CASSPLTSGGQETQYF. Here the CDR3 DNA reads TGTGCTAGCAGCCCGCTGACTAGCGGGGGGCAAGAGACCCAGTACTTC.

This clonotype was counted ten times or more. The chain carries TRBV7-2 and TRBJ1-2; D remains unclear. This CDR3 is built from 12 residues. V lost 1 base and J 8 bases, leaving 8 bases between the germline ends. CDR1 and CDR2 from the germline V gene are SGHTA and FQGNSA. CDR3 sequence: CASSLEGSGYTF. The CDR3 DNA reads as TGTGCCAGCAGCTTAGAGGGATCGGGCTACACCTTC.

This chain uses TRBV25-1 with TRBJ1-6; 12 bases fit TRBD1. Per germline, CDR1 MGHDK and CDR2 SYGVNS. This CDR3 spans 16 amino acids. J gave up 6 bases and V 6 bases, and 6 bases lay outside the gene matches. CDR3 DNA sequence: TGTGCCAGCAGCCCTGCGGGACAGGGGGCTAATTCACCCCTCCACTTT. Translation gives CASSPAGQGANSPLHF.

This clonotype has at least ten counts. The chain uses TRBV7-2 and TRBJ2-3, with TRBD2 identical over 11 bases. V lost 7 bases, J lost 6 bases, and 12 bases stayed unmatched. Germline loops: CDR1 SGHTA, CDR2 FQGNSA. The CDR3 extends over 16 amino acids. DNA of the CDR3: TGTGCCAGCACCCCGCGGCTAGCGGGGGGATCGGATACGCAGTATTTT. Translated, it gives CASTPRLAGGSDTQYF.